Below, 11 T cell receptor beta chains from the same sample are listed, as sequenced in a study of T cell repertoires in cytomegalovirus infection. TCRdb reanalysed the reads using MiXCR and keeps one entry per CDR3 protein. The data show 200,000 or so distinct CDR3 sequences, under 30% seen once. Sequencing was carried out using PBMCs. These receptors were obtained from a human donor in good health (CMV status not recorded). Some clones in this sample may be carry-over from other donors' samples.

V usage is TRBV12-3 or TRBV12-4 and J usage is TRBJ1-3; D not resolved. Trimming took 8 bases from V and 5 from J, leaving 13 bases between them. This CDR3 is 13 amino acids long. This CDR3 reads CASHGRQRNTIYF. The CDR3, as DNA: TGTGCCAGCCACGGGAGGCAGAGAAACACCATATATTTT.

This clonotype turned up a few times. The rearrangement uses TRBV3-1 and TRBJ1-1; 11 bases match TRBD1. V shed 4 bases and J 5 bases; nucleotides not matched to a gene: 9. CDR1 is LGHDT, CDR2 YNNKEL, per germline (reference sequence). The CDR3 has 16 residues. The CDR3 sequence: CASSPRTGGLKTEAFF. The CDR3 region has the DNA TGTGCCAGCAGCCCGCGGACAGGGGGCTTAAAGACTGAAGCTTTCTTT.

To note about this clonotype: A much larger clone lies a single base off, so this may be a read error. V usage is TRBV20-1 and J usage is TRBJ2-5, with D perhaps TRBD1 (7 bases). CDR1 and CDR2 (germline): DFQATT, SNEGSKA (reference sequence). The CDR3 runs to 13 residues. The CDR3 DNA reads TGCAGTGCTCCACGGACAGGACGGGAGATCCAGTACTTC. Its protein is CSAPRTGREIQYF.

On this clonotype: This may arise from a read error, as a much more abundant clone is one base away. The chain links TRBV7-8 to TRBJ1-1; D call uncertain. Between the trimmed V and J ends, which lost 0 bases and 5 bases, there was a span of 7 bases. This CDR3 spans 13 amino acids. Germline V gene data show CDR1 as SGHVS and CDR2 as FQNEAQ. The CDR3 loop reads CASSLAFKTEAFF. The CDR3 DNA reads as TGTGCCAGCAGCTTAGCATTTAAAACTGAAGCTTTCTTT.

There are a few counts of this clonotype. This sequence joins TRBV6-4 and TRBJ2-6; 9 bases match TRBD1. CDR1 MRHNA and CDR2 SNTAGT come from the germline V gene. This CDR3 spans 24 amino acids. V trimming: 2 bases; J trimming: 0 bases; junction bases outside the gene matches: 23. The CDR3 coding sequence is TGTGCCAGCAGTGACATAGAAAAGATCCGGGACAGGGATCATTACTTCTCTGGGGCCAACGTCCTGACTTTC. Its translation: CASSDIEKIRDRDHYFSGANVLTF.

This clonotype was counted only a few times. The chain links TRBV2 to TRBJ2-7; no reliable D call. The CDR3 length is 13 residues. Trimming shortened V by 7 bases and J by 0 bases, and 10 bases separated the two germline ends. The V gene's germline CDR1 is SNHLY and CDR2 FYNNEI. CDR3 residues: CASNQPFSYEQYF. The CDR3 DNA is TGTGCCAGCAATCAACCTTTCTCCTACGAGCAGTACTTC.

The CDR3 reads CASRRRGGSILRDTQYF. DNA of the CDR3: TGTGCCAGCAGAAGAAGGGGGGGATCGATACTGAGAGATACGCAGTATTTT. The genes are TRBV11-2 and TRBJ2-3; TRBD2 is a possible D gene (7 bases). This CDR3 has 17 residues. In germline, CDR1 is SGHAT, CDR2 FQNNGV. V lost 6 bases and J 5 bases, leaving 24 bases between the germline ends.

This clonotype was picked up a small number of times. This chain connects TRBV2 to TRBJ1-1; D is perhaps TRBD1 (6 bases). The germline CDR1 and CDR2 sequences are SNHLY and FYNNEI. This CDR3 region has 11 residues. Trimming stripped 7 bases from V and 11 bases from J, with 14 bases between. CDR3 in amino acids: CASTGALEAFF. Here the CDR3 DNA reads TGTGCCAGCACAGGGGCGCTTGAGGCTTTCTTT.

The V gene is TRBV4-2, the J gene TRBJ1-5; TRBD1 aligns across 9 bases. V shed 0 bases, J shed 10 bases, and the junction held 10 bases outside the gene matches. The V gene's germline CDR1 is LGHNA and CDR2 YNFKEQ. This CDR3 region has 16 residues. Here the CDR3 reads CASSQDFRGQGYPQHF. The CDR3 nucleotides are TGTGCCAGCAGCCAAGATTTTCGGGGACAGGGATATCCCCAGCATTTT.

The rearrangement uses TRBV12-3 or TRBV12-4 and TRBJ2-3; D perhaps matches TRBD1 (5 bases). The CDR3 is 12 amino acids. Trimming removed 4 bases from V and 10 bases from J, with 12 bases in between. This chain's CDR3 is CASSSDSPAQYF. DNA of the CDR3: TGTGCCAGCAGTTCCGACAGCCCGGCGCAGTATTTT.

The V gene is TRBV12-3 or TRBV12-4, the J gene TRBJ2-2; D is possibly TRBD1 (6 bases). The CDR3 length is 15 residues. The V and J ends lost 0 bases and 7 bases respectively, with 12 bases between them. The DNA for the CDR3 is TGTGCCAGCAGTTTAGCGCTAGGGGGTGGCGGGGAGCTGTTTTTT. Its translation: CASSLALGGGGELFF.